What follows is one T cell receptor beta chain and its context. This entry is derived from a study of technical replicates of blood from several donors. With V trimmed by 3 bases and J by 4 bases, 3 bases remained unmatched. Per germline, CDR1 GTSNPN and CDR2 SVGIG (reference sequence). The CDR3 is 13 residues long. The method was immunoSEQ multiplex PCR; TCRdb's version includes in-frame clones alone and lacks a portion of them. Seen here are approximately 60,000 clones, around nine tenths observed once, and the top ten hold 4% to 6.5%. The source is a human donor in good health. Some clones in this sample may be carry-over from other donors' samples. The sequenced sample was PBMCs. The gene calls are TRBV30 and TRBJ2-1, with TRBD2 identical over 7 bases. The DNA of the CDR3 is TGTGCCTGGAGGCCTAGCGGATACAATGAGCAGTTCTTC. Translation: CAWRPSGYNEQFF.